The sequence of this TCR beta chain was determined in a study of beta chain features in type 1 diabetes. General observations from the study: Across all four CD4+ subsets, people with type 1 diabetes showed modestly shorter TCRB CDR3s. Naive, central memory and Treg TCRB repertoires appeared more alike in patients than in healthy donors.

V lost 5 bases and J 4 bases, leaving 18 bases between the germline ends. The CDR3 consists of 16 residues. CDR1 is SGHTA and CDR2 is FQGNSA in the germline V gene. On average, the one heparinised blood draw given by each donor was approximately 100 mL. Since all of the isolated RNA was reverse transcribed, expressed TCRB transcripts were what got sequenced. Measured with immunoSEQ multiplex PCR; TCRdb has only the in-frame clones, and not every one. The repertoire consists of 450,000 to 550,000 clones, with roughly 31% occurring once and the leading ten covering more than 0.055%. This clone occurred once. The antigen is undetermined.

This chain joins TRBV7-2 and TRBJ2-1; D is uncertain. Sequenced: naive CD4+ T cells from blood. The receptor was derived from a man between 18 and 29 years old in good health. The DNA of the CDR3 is TGTGCCAGCAGCCTCAGCTTCGATCAGCGATACAATGAGCAGTTCTTC. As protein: CASSLSFDQRYNEQFF.